Listed below are T cell receptor beta chains from one sample, sequenced in a study of CD8 T cells in ankylosing spondylitis. TCRdb called the 5' RACE reads again in MiXCR, with one record for every CDR3 protein. The sample contains a few hundred thousand distinct CDR3 sequences, 10% to 15% of which appear only once. The sequenced sample consisted of blood, either unsorted or a sorted T cell fraction (not recorded which). All receptors come from a male donor with ankylosing spondylitis. Both conserved end residues are part of each CDR3.

CDR3aa | j_gene | v_gene
CSGGADSTDTQYF | TRBJ2-3 | TRBV20-1
CASSVRLAGYNEQFF | TRBJ2-1 | TRBV5-1
CASSLLVGGQETQYF | TRBJ2-5 | TRBV4-1
CASSVQWNPSYNEQFF | TRBJ2-1 | TRBV5-1
CASSLVFGGANYGYTF | TRBJ1-2 | TRBV7-2
CATLASGSQETQYF | TRBJ2-5 | TRBV28
CASNTGDGGSYEQYF | TRBJ2-7 | TRBV3-1
CSANPGYGANVLTF | TRBJ2-6 | TRBV20-1
CSASHERSTDTQYF | TRBJ2-3 | TRBV20-1
CSVARTSGSVLRSYNEQFF | TRBJ2-1 | TRBV29-1
CASSIVRQGRGNEQFF | TRBJ2-1 | TRBV19
CASTPLGFQETQYF | TRBJ2-5 | TRBV6-1
CASWTANTGELFF | TRBJ2-2 | TRBV5-6
CASSRVPGAFF | TRBJ1-1 | TRBV12-3/TRBV12-4
CASSLVGVSSYEQYF | TRBJ2-7 | TRBV5-1
CASSFYIAGRRVTDTQYF | TRBJ2-3 | TRBV7-8
CASSTSGGYNEQFF | TRBJ2-1 | TRBV9
CASSPTDRGRNEQFF | TRBJ2-1 | TRBV5-1
CASSSRRTSEGNEQFF | TRBJ2-1 | TRBV7-9
CASSHPRSVGNIQYF | TRBJ2-4 | TRBV4-1
CASSPPGRQVIWNTEAFF | TRBJ1-1 | TRBV18
CASSFLAGIYNEQFF | TRBJ2-1 | TRBV11-2
CASSRILRDRGVSNEQFF | TRBJ2-1 | TRBV4-1
CASSLGPDRTYGYTF | TRBJ1-2 | TRBV7-9
CSAAGGQRSQETQYF | TRBJ2-5 | TRBV20-1
CASSDGGTVSYEQYF | TRBJ2-7 | TRBV6-4
CASSLGDRPTDTQYF | TRBJ2-3 | TRBV5-1
CSAGRKEQPQHF | TRBJ1-5 | TRBV20-1
CASSGDRAYEQYF | TRBJ2-7 | TRBV10-1
CASSGTGGDANTGELFF | TRBJ2-2 | TRBV5-1
CASSTRLASPDTQYF | TRBJ2-3 | TRBV27
CSARGVFYGYTF | TRBJ1-2 | TRBV20-1
CASSHPLIEKLFF | TRBJ1-4 | TRBV7-9
CSATREETQYF | TRBJ2-5 | TRBV20-1
CASSEDAGALSSYNEQFF | TRBJ2-1 | TRBV10-1
CASSQDKAGVTTGELFF | TRBJ2-2 | TRBV4-2
CSARDSGDQPQHF | TRBJ1-5 | TRBV20-1
CATSRASYSNQPQHF | TRBJ1-5 | TRBV15
CASRPYSGTESGNTIYF | TRBJ1-3 | TRBV5-1
CASSLGNSGAQPQHF | TRBJ1-5 | TRBV7-6
CASKDSNQPQHF | TRBJ1-5 | TRBV6-2/TRBV6-3
CASIERDRGIHGYTF | TRBJ1-2 | TRBV6-1
CASSPQWTGTYGYTF | TRBJ1-2 | TRBV4-1
CASSLRAGGSYEQYF | TRBJ2-7 | TRBV7-2
CASSLALGQDGTDTQYF | TRBJ2-3 | TRBV5-5